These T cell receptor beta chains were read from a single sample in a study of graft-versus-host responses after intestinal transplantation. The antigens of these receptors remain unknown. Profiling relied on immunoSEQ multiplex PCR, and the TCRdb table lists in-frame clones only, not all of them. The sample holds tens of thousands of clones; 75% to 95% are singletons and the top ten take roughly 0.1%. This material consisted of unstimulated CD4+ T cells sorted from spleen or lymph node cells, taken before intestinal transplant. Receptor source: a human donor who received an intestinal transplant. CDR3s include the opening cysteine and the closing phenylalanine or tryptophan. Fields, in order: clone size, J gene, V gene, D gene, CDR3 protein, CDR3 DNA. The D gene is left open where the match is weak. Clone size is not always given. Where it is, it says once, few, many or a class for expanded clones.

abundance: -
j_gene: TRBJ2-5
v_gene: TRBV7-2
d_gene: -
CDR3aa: CASSSPPHPERIQETQYF
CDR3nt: TGTGCCAGCAGCTCCCCTCCCCACCCCGAGCGGATCCAAGAGACCCAGTACTTC

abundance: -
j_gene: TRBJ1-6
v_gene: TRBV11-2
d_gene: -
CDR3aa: CASSLAGPGRPLHF
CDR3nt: TGTGCCAGCAGCTTAGCAGGGCCCGGGAGACCCCTCCACTTT

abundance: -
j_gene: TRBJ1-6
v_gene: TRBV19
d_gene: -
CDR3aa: CASSISSGYSPLHF
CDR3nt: TGTGCCAGTAGTATTTCCAGTGGCTATTCACCCCTCCACTTT

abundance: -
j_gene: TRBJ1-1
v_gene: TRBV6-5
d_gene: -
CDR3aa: CASSYSEGILYTEAFF
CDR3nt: TGTGCCAGCAGTTACTCGGAGGGGATACTATACACTGAAGCTTTCTTT

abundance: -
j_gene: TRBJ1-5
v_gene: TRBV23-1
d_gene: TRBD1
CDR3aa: CASSRGTANQPQHF
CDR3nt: TGCGCCAGCAGTCGGGGGACAGCGAATCAGCCCCAGCATTTT

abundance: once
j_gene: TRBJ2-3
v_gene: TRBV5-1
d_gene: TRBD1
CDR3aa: CASSLGQGATDTQYF
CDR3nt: TGCGCCAGCAGCTTGGGACAGGGGGCGACAGATACGCAGTATTTT

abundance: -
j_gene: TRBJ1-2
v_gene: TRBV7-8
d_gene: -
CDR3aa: CASSLVGISGDYGYTF
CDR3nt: TGTGCCAGCAGCTTAGTAGGGATCTCAGGGGACTATGGCTACACCTTC

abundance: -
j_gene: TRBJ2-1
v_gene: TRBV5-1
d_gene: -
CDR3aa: CASSSQGHGNEQFF
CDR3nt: TGCGCCAGCAGCTCCCAGGGGCATGGGAATGAGCAGTTCTTC

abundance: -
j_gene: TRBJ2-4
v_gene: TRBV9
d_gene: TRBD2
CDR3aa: CASSRLAGAKNIQYF
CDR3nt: TGTGCCAGCAGCCGACTAGCGGGGGCCAAAAACATTCAGTACTTC

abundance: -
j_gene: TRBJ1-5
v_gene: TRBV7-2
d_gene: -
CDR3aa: CASSLGQPGNQPQHF
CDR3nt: TGTGCCAGCAGCTTAGGACAGCCTGGCAATCAGCCCCAGCATTTT

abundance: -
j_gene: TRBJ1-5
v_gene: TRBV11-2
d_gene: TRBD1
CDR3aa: CASSEGPAGTDNQPQHF
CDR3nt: TGTGCCAGCAGCGAGGGACCCGCCGGGACAGACAATCAGCCCCAGCATTTT

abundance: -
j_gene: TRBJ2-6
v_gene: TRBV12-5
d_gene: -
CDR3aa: CASAPPPGANVLTF
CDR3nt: TGTGCTAGTGCCCCTCCCCCCGGGGCCAACGTCCTGACTTTC

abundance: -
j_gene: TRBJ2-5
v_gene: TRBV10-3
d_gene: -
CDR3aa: CATRRTTGGSQETQYF
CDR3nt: TGTGCCACCAGACGGACTACGGGGGGCTCCCAAGAGACCCAGTACTTC

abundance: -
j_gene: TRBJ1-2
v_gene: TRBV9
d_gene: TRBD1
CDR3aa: CASSAITGGGGYTF
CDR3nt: TGTGCCAGCAGCGCCATTACAGGGGGCGGAGGCTACACCTTC

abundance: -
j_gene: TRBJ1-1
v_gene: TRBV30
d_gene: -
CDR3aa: CAWSVPQSGGNTEAFF
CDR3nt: TGTGCCTGGAGTGTACCACAGTCAGGAGGGAACACTGAAGCTTTCTTT

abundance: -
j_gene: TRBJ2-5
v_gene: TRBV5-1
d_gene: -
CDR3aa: CASSLWAGAQETQYF
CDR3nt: TGCGCCAGCAGCTTGTGGGCGGGGGCACAAGAGACCCAGTACTTC

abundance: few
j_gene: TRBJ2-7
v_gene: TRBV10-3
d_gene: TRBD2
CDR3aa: CAISELGTSGVYEQYF
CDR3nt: TGTGCCATCAGTGAGCTCGGGACTAGCGGGGTTTACGAGCAGTACTTC

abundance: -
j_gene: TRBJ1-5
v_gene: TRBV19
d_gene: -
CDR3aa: CASRVGRDSNQPQHF
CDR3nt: TGTGCCAGTAGGGTAGGACGGGATAGCAATCAGCCCCAGCATTTT

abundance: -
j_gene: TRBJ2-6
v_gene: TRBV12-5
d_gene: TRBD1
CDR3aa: CASGLGSGTGYSGANVLTF
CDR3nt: TGTGCTAGTGGTTTGGGATCAGGGACAGGGTACTCCGGGGCCAACGTCCTGACTTTC

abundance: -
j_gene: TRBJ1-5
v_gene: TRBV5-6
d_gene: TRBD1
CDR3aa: CASSLMGQGDQPQHF
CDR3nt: TGTGCCAGCAGCTTGATGGGACAGGGCGATCAGCCCCAGCATTTT

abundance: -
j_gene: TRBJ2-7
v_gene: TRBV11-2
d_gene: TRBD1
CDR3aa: CASSLGAGTGGYEQYF
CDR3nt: TGTGCCAGCAGCTTAGGCGCCGGGACAGGTGGCTACGAGCAGTACTTC

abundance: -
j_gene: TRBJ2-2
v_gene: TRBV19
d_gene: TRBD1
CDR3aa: CASYDPGQGPRELFF
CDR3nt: TGTGCCAGTTACGACCCGGGACAGGGCCCCCGGGAGCTGTTTTTT

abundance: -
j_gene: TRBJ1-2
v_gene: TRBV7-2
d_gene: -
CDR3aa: CASSLGLSNYGYTF
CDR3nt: TGTGCCAGCAGCTTAGGACTGTCTAACTATGGCTACACCTTC

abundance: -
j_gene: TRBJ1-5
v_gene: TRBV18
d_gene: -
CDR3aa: CASSPGVVSQPQHF
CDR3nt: TGTGCCAGCTCACCCGGGGTAGTGAGTCAGCCCCAGCATTTT

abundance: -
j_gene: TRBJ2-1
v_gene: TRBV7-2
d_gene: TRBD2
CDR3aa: CASSRGGWSNEQFF
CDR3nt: TGTGCCAGCAGCCGGGGGGGCTGGAGTAATGAGCAGTTCTTC

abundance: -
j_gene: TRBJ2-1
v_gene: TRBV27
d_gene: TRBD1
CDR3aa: CASSYRGQEQFF
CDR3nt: TGTGCCAGCAGCTACAGGGGGCAAGAGCAGTTCTTC

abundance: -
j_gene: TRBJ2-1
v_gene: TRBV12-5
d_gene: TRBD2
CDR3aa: CASGLTGGTYNEQFF
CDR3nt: TGTGCTAGTGGTTTGACCGGGGGGACCTACAATGAGCAGTTCTTC

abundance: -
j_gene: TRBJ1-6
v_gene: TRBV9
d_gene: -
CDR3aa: CASSVTPGLPSSYNSPLHF
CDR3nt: TGTGCCAGCAGCGTAACCCCCGGACTCCCGAGCTCCTATAATTCACCCCTCCACTTT

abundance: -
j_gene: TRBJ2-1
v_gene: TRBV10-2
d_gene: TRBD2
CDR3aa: CASTGRLAGGHYRYNEQFF
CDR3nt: TGCGCCAGCACTGGAAGACTAGCGGGGGGCCATTACAGATACAATGAGCAGTTCTTC

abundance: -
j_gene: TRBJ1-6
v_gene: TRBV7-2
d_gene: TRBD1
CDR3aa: CASSLRGQGIQGSPLHF
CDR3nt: TGTGCCAGCAGCTTAAGGGGACAGGGAATTCAGGGTTCACCCCTCCACTTT

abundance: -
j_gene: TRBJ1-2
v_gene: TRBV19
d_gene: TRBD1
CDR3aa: CASSRGPGGYTF
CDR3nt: TGTGCCAGTTCCAGGGGGCCGGGTGGCTACACCTTC

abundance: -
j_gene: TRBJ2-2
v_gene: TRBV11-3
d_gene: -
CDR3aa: CASSLPGGANGELFF
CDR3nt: TGTGCCAGCAGCTTGCCCGGAGGGGCAAACGGGGAGCTGTTTTTT

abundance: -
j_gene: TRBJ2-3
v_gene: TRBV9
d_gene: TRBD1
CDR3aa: CASSVDQGATDTQYF
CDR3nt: TGTGCCAGCAGCGTAGATCAGGGGGCGACAGATACGCAGTATTTT

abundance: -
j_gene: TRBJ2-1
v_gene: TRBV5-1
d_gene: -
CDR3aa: CASSLDRTQHEQFF
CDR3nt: TGCGCCAGCAGCTTGGACAGGACCCAGCATGAGCAGTTCTTC

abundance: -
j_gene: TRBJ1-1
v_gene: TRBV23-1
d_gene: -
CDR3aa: CASNGVTEAFF
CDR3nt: TGCGCCAGCAACGGGGTCACTGAAGCTTTCTTT

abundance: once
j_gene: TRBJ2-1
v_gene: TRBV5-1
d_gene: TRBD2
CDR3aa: CASSLDERGAYNEQFF
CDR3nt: TGCGCCAGCAGCTTGGATGAGCGGGGCGCTTACAATGAGCAGTTCTTC

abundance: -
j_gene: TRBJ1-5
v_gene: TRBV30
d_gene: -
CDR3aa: CAWSPGSGSNQPQHF
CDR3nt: TGTGCCTGGAGTCCCGGGAGCGGGAGCAATCAGCCCCAGCATTTT

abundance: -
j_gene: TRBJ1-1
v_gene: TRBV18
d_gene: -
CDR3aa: CASSPQGNTEAFF
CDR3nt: TGTGCCAGCTCACCGCAGGGGAACACTGAAGCTTTCTTT

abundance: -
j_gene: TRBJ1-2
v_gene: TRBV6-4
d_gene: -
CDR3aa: CASSLHKRVRPGYCYGYTF
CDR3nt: TGTGCCAGCAGCTTACACAAACGGGTCCGCCCCGGCTACTGCTATGGCTACACCTTC

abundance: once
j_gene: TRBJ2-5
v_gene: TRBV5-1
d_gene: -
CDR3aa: CASSNVYAQGKGETQYF
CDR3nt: TGCGCCAGCAGCAATGTTTATGCCCAGGGGAAGGGCGAGACCCAGTACTTC

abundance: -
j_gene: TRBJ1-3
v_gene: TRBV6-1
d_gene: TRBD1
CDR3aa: CASLPFGTAGNTIYF
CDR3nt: TGTGCCAGCTTGCCCTTTGGGACAGCTGGAAACACCATATATTTT

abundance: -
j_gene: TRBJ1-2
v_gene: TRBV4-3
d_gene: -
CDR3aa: CASSQEFGRNYGYTF
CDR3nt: TGCGCCAGCAGCCAAGAGTTCGGGAGGAACTATGGCTACACCTTC

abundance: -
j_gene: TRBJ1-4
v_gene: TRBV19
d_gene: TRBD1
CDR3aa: CASSFPGPTGVGEKLFF
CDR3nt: TGTGCCAGTAGTTTTCCAGGGCCTACAGGGGTTGGTGAAAAACTGTTTTTT

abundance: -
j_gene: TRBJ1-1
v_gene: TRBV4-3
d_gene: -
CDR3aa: CASSQDLGNTEAFF
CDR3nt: TGCGCCAGCAGCCAAGATCTAGGGAACACTGAAGCTTTCTTT

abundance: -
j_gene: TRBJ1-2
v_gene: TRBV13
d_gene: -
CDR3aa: CASSLVRQHGNGYTF
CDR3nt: TGTGCCAGCAGCTTAGTTCGACAGCACGGCAATGGCTACACCTTC

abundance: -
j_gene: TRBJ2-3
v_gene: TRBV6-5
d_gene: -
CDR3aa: CASSRADTQYF
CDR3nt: TGTGCCAGCAGTCGAGCAGATACGCAGTATTTT